This T cell receptor (beta chain) was found in a study of T-cell memory formation after mild COVID-19. One entry per CDR3 protein, called by TCRdb with MiXCR from the 5' RACE reads. This sample has 150,000 or so distinct CDR3 sequences, with less than 40% found just once. Trimming stripped 7 bases from V and 1 base from J, with 11 bases between. The CDR3 runs to 13 residues. The V gene's germline CDR1 is SGHRS and CDR2 YFSETQ. In this sample, this clonotype turned up a few times. Sequencing used PBMCs or a T cell subset sorted from them (not recorded which). The rearrangement links TRBV5-1 to TRBJ1-1; D gene unclear. This clonotype originated in an adult woman who had mild COVID-19 (a few samples of this study predate the infection). Cell type and time point are not known. The CDR3 loop is CASHGVGNTEAFF. Here the CDR3 DNA reads TGCGCCAGCCATGGGGTGGGGAACACTGAAGCTTTCTTT. Complete variable domain (other parts from reference TRBV5-1 and TRBJ1-1): KAGVTQTPRYLIKTRGQQVTLSCSPISGHRSVSWYQQTPGQGLQFLFEYFSETQRNKGNFPGRFSGRQFSNSRSEMNVSTLELGDSALYLCASHGVGNTEAFFGQGTRLTVV.